This TCR beta chain emerged from a study of blood T cells in healthy people across ages. General study results and limits: CMV status of donors was not determined, possibly confounding expanded clonotype changes. When one million T cells were used, diversity estimates were thought to be underestimates.

Isolating PBMCs gave at least 6 million of these cells per sample. Unmatched junction bases numbered 6, after V lost 6 bases and J lost 5 bases. Germline CDR1 is SQVTM and CDR2 is ANQGSEA. CDR3 length: 14 residues. This clonotype was observed a handful of times. Its specificity is unknown. PCR was performed a second time for about 6 to 12 cycles using a sample-barcoded 5' primer and a J-beta primer mix. Tagging of each cDNA molecule was performed by a template-switch adaptor with 12 random nucleotides. TCRdb passed the 5' RACE reads through MiXCR, listing each CDR3 protein once. The table shows 540,000 or so distinct CDR3 sequences, with less than 60% occurring only once.

The TCR comes from a man older than 75 in good health. The sequencing sample was made of blood. The V and J genes are TRBV29-1 and TRBJ2-1, with TRBD2 matching over 11 bases. DNA of the CDR3: TGCAGCGTATGTTTGGGACTAGCGGACAATGAGCAGTTCTTC. Amino acids: CSVCLGLADNEQFF.